This entry lists 14 T cell receptor beta chains sequenced from one sample in a study of blood T cells in healthy people across ages (dated by TCRdb to between 2015 and 2016). Libraries were made using 5' RACE. Sequenced using an Illumina HiSeq 2500. A second roughly 6 to 12 cycle PCR used a sample-barcoded 5' primer and a J-beta primer mix. TCRdb reworked the public reads: Q25 trimming with fastp, MiXCR clone assembly, productive beta chains retained. Rows merge per CDR3 protein into single entries with the most common DNA and genes. This sample lists about 1.7 million distinct CDR3 sequences; about 30% were detected once. The top ten hold 7.7% of the sample. The sample comprised blood. The receptor source for this set is a woman in her thirties in good health.

This clonotype was observed a handful of times. The chain links TRBV28 to TRBJ1-2; D not resolved. The CDR3 runs to 14 residues. Looked up from germline, CDR1 is MDHEN and CDR2 is SYDVKM. V dropped 8 bases and J dropped 3 bases, with 16 bases sitting between them. DNA of the CDR3: TGTGCCAGCCAAAAGGGCGGAACAGACTATGGCTACACCTTC. This codes for CASQKGGTDYGYTF.

This rearrangement joins TRBV9 to TRBJ1-4, with D possibly being TRBD1 (5 bases). V lost 2 bases to trimming and J lost 8 bases, with 19 bases between them. The germline V gene has CDR1 SGDLS and CDR2 YYNGEE. CDR3 length equals 16 residues. In DNA form, the CDR3 reads TGTGCCAGCAGCGTCCCCCGTCGAAGCAGGGACGAAAAACTGTTTTTT. Encoded protein: CASSVPRRSRDEKLFF.

On this clonotype itself: Mismatch with germline at one junction end may stem from a read error. V gene TRBV3-1 combines with J gene TRBJ2-2; D assignment may be TRBD1 or TRBD2 (5 bases each). The CDR3 is 18 amino acids. The V gene's germline CDR1 is LGHDT and CDR2 YNNKEL (reference sequence). CDR3 residues: CTSSGGGANTYYTGELFF. Written as DNA, the CDR3 is TGTACCAGCAGCGGTGGGGGAGCCAATACTTATTACACCGGGGAGCTGTTTTTT.

This clonotype appeared a few times. This chain connects TRBV12-3 or TRBV12-4 to TRBJ2-2, with D unresolved. There are 11 residues in the CDR3. V was trimmed by 5 bases and J by 6 bases, leaving 4 bases between them. The CDR3 DNA reads TGTGCCAGCAGTACCGCCGGGGAGCTGTTTTTT. Protein product: CASSTAGELFF.

This clonotype was seen once. The CDR3 DNA is TGTGCCAGCAGCCAATCCGGGACTAGCGCAGGAGAGCAGTACTTC. Its translation is CASSQSGTSAGEQYF. The genes are TRBV3-1 and TRBJ2-4; 10 nucleotides line up with TRBD2. Germline V lookup: CDR1 LGHDT, CDR2 YNNKEL (reference sequence). This CDR3 has 15 amino acids. Trimming cost V 2 bases and J 13 bases; bases outside gene matches: 11.

The chain recombines TRBV20-1 with TRBJ1-4; D is ambiguous. Germline V gene data show CDR1 as DFQATT and CDR2 as SNEGSKA (reference sequence). The V and J ends lost 7 bases and 3 bases respectively, with 12 bases between them. The CDR3 length is 13 residues. CDR3 coding DNA: TGCAGTGTCCAAGTGCGGGCTAATGAAAAACTGTTTTTT. Its protein product is CSVQVRANEKLFF.

In its sample, this clonotype was seen many times. The rearrangement links TRBV7-9 to TRBJ2-5, with 8 bases fitting TRBD2. The germline V gene encodes CDR1 SEHNR and CDR2 FQNEAQ (reference sequence). Losses at the gene ends were 0 bases for V and 1 base for J; bases not matched to a gene: 10. This CDR3 comprises 18 residues. The CDR3 here is CASSLAGRGLAFQETQYF. DNA of the CDR3: TGTGCCAGCAGCTTAGCTGGGCGTGGACTAGCCTTCCAAGAGACCCAGTACTTC.

This clonotype has just a few counts. V usage is TRBV11-2 and J usage is TRBJ2-1, with 9 bases that match TRBD1. The CDR3 is made up of 17 amino acids. V dropped 4 bases and J dropped 0; count of bases not matched to a gene: 7. CDR1 is SGHAT and CDR2 is FQNNGV in the germline V gene. The CDR3 bases are TGTGCCAGCAGCTATCGACAGGGGGGAAGCTCCTACAATGAGCAGTTCTTC. Its protein is CASSYRQGGSSYNEQFF.

In regard to this clonotype: Its ends do not fully match the called genes, so a read error is possible. This chain connects TRBV12-5 to TRBJ2-3, with D unclear. The germline CDR1 and CDR2 sequences are LGHNT and FRNRAP. The CDR3 has 14 residues. This CDR3 is CDSGFAYSTDTQYF. The CDR3 nucleotides read TGTGATAGTGGTTTTGCCTATAGCACAGATACGCAGTATTTT.

This rearrangement joins TRBV29-1 to TRBJ2-2, with 7 bases identical to TRBD1. The V gene end was trimmed by 7 bases and the J gene end by 5 bases; junction bases not matched to a gene: 10. Germline V lookup: CDR1 SQVTM, CDR2 ANQGSEA. The CDR3 has 14 amino acids. CDR3 nucleotides: TGCAGCGCTTCAACAGGGGTCGGTACCGGGGAGCTGTTTTTT. This translates into CSASTGVGTGELFF.

The genes are TRBV19 and TRBJ1-4; 8 bases fit TRBD1. Germline loops: CDR1 LNHDA, CDR2 SQIVND (reference sequence). Trimming at V came to 9 bases and at J to 6 bases, leaving 12 bases not matched to a gene. The CDR3 sequence is 15 residues long. This chain's CDR3 is CASSASGTGDEKLFF. The CDR3, as DNA: TGTGCCAGCAGTGCCTCCGGGACAGGTGATGAAAAACTGTTTTTT.

Turning to this clonotype: This may arise from a read error, as a much more abundant clone is one base away. The CDR3 sequence is CAISRRGAYEQYF. CDR3 DNA: TGTGCCATCAGTCGCAGGGGGGCCTACGAGCAGTACTTC. J is TRBJ2-5 and V is TRBV10-3; D may be TRBD1 (7 bases). The J call is doubtful: the DNA matches TRBJ2-7 better. Germline V gene lookup returns CDR1 ENHRY and CDR2 SYGVKD. This CDR3 has 13 residues.

This sequence joins TRBV20-1 and TRBJ1-2, with a tentative D call TRBD1 (5 bases). There are 15 residues in the CDR3. Germline lookup yields CDR1 DFQATT and CDR2 SNEGSKA (reference sequence). The V gene lost 0 bases and the J gene lost 0 bases, with 11 bases spanning the gap. CDR3 nucleotide sequence: TGCAGTGCTAGAGATTATTTGACAGCTAACTATGGCTACACCTTC. Protein sequence: CSARDYLTANYGYTF.

CDR3 nucleotide sequence: TGTGCCAGCTCACCCCCGGGACTAGCGGGAGACGAGTTCTTC. Residues: CASSPPGLAGDEFF. The chain has TRBV18 and TRBJ2-1, with TRBD2 matching 14 bases. CDR1 KGHSH and CDR2 LQKENI come from the germline V gene. The CDR3 length is 14 residues. Germline trimming cut 3 bases from V and 14 bases from J; bases unmatched to any gene: 6.